Each of the 18 T cell receptor beta chains below was sequenced from the same sample in a study of blood T cells in healthy people across ages. It was with a sample-barcoded 5' primer and a J-beta primer mix that a second PCR of roughly 6 to 11 cycles was run. Using its own MiXCR run on the 5' RACE reads, TCRdb lists one record per CDR3 protein. Counted here are more than 900,000 distinct CDR3 sequences, under 30% occurring once; the ten biggest clones make up around 0.75%. This same sample was also taken into another study, of T cells of mothers and their children.

What was sequenced was blood. Every receptor here comes from a girl aged 2 to 9 in good health.

This sequence joins TRBV20-1 and TRBJ1-2, with unresolved D. V lost 0 bases and J 8 bases, leaving 10 bases between the germline ends. CDR3 size: 12 residues. The V gene's germline CDR1 is DFQATT and CDR2 SNEGSKA (reference sequence). CDR3 loop: CSARDSGWGYTF. The CDR3 nucleotides are TGCAGTGCTAGAGATAGCGGGTGGGGCTACACCTTC.

In this sample, this clonotype turned up a few times. The V call is TRBV7-6, the J call TRBJ2-5; 12 bases are a match to TRBD2. Gene TRBJ2-7 matches the end of the DNA better, so the J call may be wrong. Germline V gene lookup returns CDR1 SGHVS and CDR2 FNYEAQ. There are 15 residues in the CDR3. CDR3 nucleotide sequence: TGTGCCAGCAGCCGTAGTCTAGCGGGAGGGTACGAGCAGTACTTC. Translating gives CASSRSLAGGYEQYF.

CDR3 coding DNA: TGCAGTGCTAGACCGAGCGGGGACTGCAATGAGCAGTTCTTC. Its protein product is CSARPSGDCNEQFF. V is TRBV20-1 and J is TRBJ2-1; 7 nucleotides match TRBD2. The germline V gene encodes CDR1 DFQATT and CDR2 SNEGSKA (reference sequence). The CDR3 runs to 14 residues. With V trimmed by 2 bases and J by 6 bases, 7 bases remained unmatched.

The genes are TRBV20-1 and TRBJ1-1; D is uncertain. V lost 6 bases and J 6 bases, leaving 17 bases between the germline ends. Germline CDR1 is DFQATT and CDR2 is SNEGSKA (reference sequence). The length of the CDR3 is 13 residues. CDR3 loop: CSALVGYRAEAFF. CDR3 DNA sequence: TGCAGTGCCCTGGTAGGGTATAGGGCTGAAGCTTTCTTT.

This clonotype was observed a few times. This chain links TRBV20-1 with TRBJ2-3; TRBD2 matches 12 bases. Germline V gene data show CDR1 as DFQATT and CDR2 as SNEGSKA (reference sequence). The V segment lost 6 bases and the J segment 0 bases; nucleotides outside the gene matches: 13. The CDR3 is 18 amino acids. Written as DNA, the CDR3 is TGCAGTGCCACCTGGGGACTAGCGGGTCCATCTAGCACAGATACGCAGTATTTT. Protein: CSATWGLAGPSSTDTQYF.

The J gene is TRBJ2-1, the V gene TRBV29-1; TRBD1 matches at 10 bases. V lost 6 bases to trimming and J lost 4 bases; unmatched junction nucleotides: 6. Per the germline V gene, CDR1 is SQVTM and CDR2 is ANQGSEA. CDR3 length equals 14 residues. The CDR3 region has the DNA TGCAGCGTCGGGGGACAGGGGCCGTACAATGAGCAGTTCTTC. This encodes CSVGGQGPYNEQFF.

Only a few counts were recorded for this clonotype. The chain uses TRBV4-1 and TRBJ2-2; the D gene is possibly TRBD1 (6 bases). The CDR3 covers 15 residues. Germline V gene sequence: CDR1 MGHRA, CDR2 YSYEKL. V was pared by 6 bases and J by 1 base, with 12 bases between. The CDR3 coding sequence is TGCGCCAGCAGTCAGCGACAGGTGAACACCGGGGAGCTGTTTTTT. Protein sequence: CASSQRQVNTGELFF.

In its sample, this clonotype was seen once. The chain links TRBV7-9 to TRBJ2-5; tentatively, D is TRBD1 or TRBD2 (5 bases each). With the DNA end fitting TRBJ2-7 better, the J assignment may be wrong. The germline V gene encodes CDR1 SEHNR and CDR2 FQNEAQ (reference sequence). CDR3 size: 15 residues. DNA for the CDR3: TGTGCCAGCGGCGAGACAGCGGCCACAAAATACGAGCAGTACTTC. It specifies CASGETAATKYEQYF.

This clonotype was found once. This chain joins TRBV6-6 and TRBJ2-6; 10 bases align to TRBD1. This CDR3 has 17 residues. CDR1 and CDR2 from the germline V gene are MNHNY and SVGAGI (reference sequence). V dropped 7 bases and J dropped 1; count of bases not matched to a gene: 7. The CDR3, as DNA: TGTGCCAGCAAGGGGACAGGGGTCCATTCTGGGGCCAACGTCCTGACTTTC. This gives the protein CASKGTGVHSGANVLTF.

This clonotype has just a few counts. This sequence joins TRBV13 and TRBJ2-7; TRBD2 matches 8 bases. The J call may be faulty, since TRBJ2-1 better matches the DNA end. Per the germline V gene, CDR1 is PRHDT and CDR2 is FYEKMQ (reference sequence). This CDR3 has 12 amino acids. The CDR3, as DNA: TGTGCCAGCAGTCCTTTAGCGGGGGAGCAGTTCTTC. It is translated as CASSPLAGEQFF.

This clonotype showed up just a few times. V is TRBV19 and J is TRBJ2-1, with 7 bases identical to TRBD1. This CDR3 comprises 14 residues. Germline V CDR1 and CDR2: LNHDA, SQIVND (reference sequence). The J segment lost 2 bases and the V segment lost 6 bases, leaving 4 bases of the junction unmatched. The CDR3 nucleotides are TGTGCCAGTAGGACGACAGGGACCTACAATGAGCAGTTCTTC. This sequence encodes CASRTTGTYNEQFF.

This clonotype came up a few times. The chain joins TRBV5-6 to TRBJ2-1; D remains ambiguous. CDR3 length equals 13 residues. Germline CDR1 SGHDT, CDR2 YYEEEE. V was clipped by 0 bases and J by 8 bases, with 9 bases between them. CDR3 DNA sequence: TGTGCCAGCAGCTTGGTGGCCCCGGATGAGCAGTTCTTC. Amino acids: CASSLVAPDEQFF.

The chain carries TRBV15 and TRBJ2-5; no clear D gene. In germline, CDR1 is LNHNV, CDR2 YYDKDF (reference sequence). V lost 3 bases and J lost 4, with 9 bases in between. The CDR3 is 13 residues long. CDR3 loop: CATSRIPRETQYF. The CDR3 nucleotides read TGTGCCACCAGCAGGATACCTCGAGAGACCCAGTACTTC.

This sequence joins TRBV20-1 and TRBJ2-7, with TRBD2 matching 11 bases. V shed 3 bases and J 3 bases; nucleotides not matched to a gene: 7. Germline CDR1 reads DFQATT; CDR2 reads SNEGSKA (reference sequence). The CDR3 has 15 amino acids. The CDR3 DNA follows: TGCAGTGCTAGGGCGACTAGCGGGGCACTCTACGAGCAGTACTTC. This gives the protein CSARATSGALYEQYF.

In this sample, this clonotype turned up a few times. The chain joins TRBV6-2 or TRBV6-3 to TRBJ2-7; D gene uncertain. The germline V gene encodes CDR1 MNHEY and CDR2 SVGEGT. The V and J ends lost 7 bases and 4 bases respectively, with 17 bases between them. This CDR3 has 14 amino acids. In DNA, the CDR3 is TGTGCCAGCATTAGACCAGGACCCTTTTACGAGCAGTACTTC. Translating gives CASIRPGPFYEQYF.

This clonotype has more than one count but fewer than ten. J is TRBJ1-5 and V is TRBV10-3; 7 bases agree with TRBD1. Germline V gene lookup returns CDR1 ENHRY and CDR2 SYGVKD. The V and J ends lost 10 bases and 7 bases, in that order; junction bases with no gene match: 10. The CDR3 length is 13 residues. CDR3 region: CATRTGMVQPQHF. The CDR3 region has the DNA TGTGCCACCCGGACAGGAATGGTACAGCCCCAGCATTTT.

The chain uses TRBV24-1 and TRBJ2-5; possible D gene TRBD1, 6 bases. This CDR3 is 14 amino acids long. Trimming pared 6 bases from V and 2 bases from J, leaving 12 bases between. CDR1 is KGHDR and CDR2 is SFDVKD in the germline V gene. CDR3: CATSQQGVQETQYF. In DNA, the CDR3 is TGTGCCACCAGTCAACAGGGAGTTCAAGAGACCCAGTACTTC.

The table lists this clonotype with a few counts. V and J are TRBV6-6 and TRBJ2-5; tentative D call: TRBD2 (6 bases). The J call may be wrong; the DNA end is better matched by TRBJ2-7. Germline-derived CDR1 and CDR2 are MNHNY and SVGAGI (reference sequence). The CDR3 consists of 12 residues. The CDR3 loop reads CATRGPSYEQYF. CDR3 sequence (DNA): TGTGCCACGCGGGGCCCTTCCTACGAGCAGTACTTC.